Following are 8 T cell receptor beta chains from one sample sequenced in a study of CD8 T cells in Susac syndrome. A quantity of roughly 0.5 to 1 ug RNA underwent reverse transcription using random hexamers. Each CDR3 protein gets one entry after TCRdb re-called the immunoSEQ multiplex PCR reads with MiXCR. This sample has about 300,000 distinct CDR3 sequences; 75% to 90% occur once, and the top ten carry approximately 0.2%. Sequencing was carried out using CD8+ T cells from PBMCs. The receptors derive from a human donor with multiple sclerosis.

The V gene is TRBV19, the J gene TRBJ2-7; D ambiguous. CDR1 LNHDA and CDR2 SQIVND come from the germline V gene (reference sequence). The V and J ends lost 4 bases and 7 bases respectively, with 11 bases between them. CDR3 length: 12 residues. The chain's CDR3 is CASSTGPREQYF. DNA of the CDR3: TGTGCCAGTAGTACCGGACCCAGGGAGCAGTACTTC. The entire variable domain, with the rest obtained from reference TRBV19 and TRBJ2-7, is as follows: DGGITQSPKYLFRKEGQNVTLSCEQNLNHDAMYWYRQDPGQGLRLIYYSQIVNDFQKGDIAEGYSVSREKKESFPLTVTSAQKNPTAFYLCASSTGPREQYFGPGTRLTVT.

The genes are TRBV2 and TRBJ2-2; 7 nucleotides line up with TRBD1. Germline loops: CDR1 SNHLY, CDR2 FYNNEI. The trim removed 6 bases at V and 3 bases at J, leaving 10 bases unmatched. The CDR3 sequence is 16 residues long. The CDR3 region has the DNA TGTGCCAGCAGCTTCACGGGCAGGGGGTACACCGGGGAGCTGTTTTTT. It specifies CASSFTGRGYTGELFF.

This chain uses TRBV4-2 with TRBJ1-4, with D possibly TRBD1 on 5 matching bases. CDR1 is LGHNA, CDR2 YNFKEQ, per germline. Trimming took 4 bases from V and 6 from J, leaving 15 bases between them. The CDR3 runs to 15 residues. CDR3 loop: CASSPPRGADEKLFF. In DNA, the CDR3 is TGTGCCAGCAGCCCCCCGAGGGGTGCGGATGAAAAACTGTTTTTT.

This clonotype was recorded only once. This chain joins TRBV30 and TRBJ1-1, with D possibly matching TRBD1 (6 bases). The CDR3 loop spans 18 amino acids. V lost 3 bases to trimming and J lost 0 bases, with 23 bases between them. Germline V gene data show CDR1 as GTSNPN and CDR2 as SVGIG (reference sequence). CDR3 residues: CAWSKQGTLSRLNTEAFF. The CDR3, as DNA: TGTGCCTGGAGCAAACAGGGTACCCTTTCCCGCCTGAACACTGAAGCTTTCTTT.

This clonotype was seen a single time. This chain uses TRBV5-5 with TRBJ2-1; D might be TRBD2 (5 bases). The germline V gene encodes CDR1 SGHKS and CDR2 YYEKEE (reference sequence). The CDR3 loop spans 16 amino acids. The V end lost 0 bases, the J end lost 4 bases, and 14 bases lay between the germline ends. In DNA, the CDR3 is TGTGCCAGCAGCTTGGTGGGGTCGGGAAATTACAATGAGCAGTTCTTC. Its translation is CASSLVGSGNYNEQFF.

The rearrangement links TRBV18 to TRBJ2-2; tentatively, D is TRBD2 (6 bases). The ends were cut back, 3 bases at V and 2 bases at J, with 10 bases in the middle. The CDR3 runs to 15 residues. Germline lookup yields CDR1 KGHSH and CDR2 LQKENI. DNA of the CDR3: TGTGCCAGCTCACCCACCGGGGGTAACACCGGGGAGCTGTTTTTT. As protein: CASSPTGGNTGELFF.

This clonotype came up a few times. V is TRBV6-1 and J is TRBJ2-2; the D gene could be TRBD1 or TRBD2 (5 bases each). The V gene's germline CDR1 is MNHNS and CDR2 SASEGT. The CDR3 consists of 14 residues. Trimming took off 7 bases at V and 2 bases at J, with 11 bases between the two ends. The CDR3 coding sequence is TGTGCCAGCATCACCGGGGCCAACACCGGGGAGCTGTTTTTT. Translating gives CASITGANTGELFF.

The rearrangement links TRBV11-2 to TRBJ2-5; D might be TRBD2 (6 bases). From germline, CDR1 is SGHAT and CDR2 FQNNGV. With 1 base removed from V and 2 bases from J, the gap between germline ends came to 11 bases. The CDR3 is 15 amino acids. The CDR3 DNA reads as TGTGCCAGCAGCTTAGTAGGGACTCTTCAAGAGACCCAGTACTTC. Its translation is CASSLVGTLQETQYF.